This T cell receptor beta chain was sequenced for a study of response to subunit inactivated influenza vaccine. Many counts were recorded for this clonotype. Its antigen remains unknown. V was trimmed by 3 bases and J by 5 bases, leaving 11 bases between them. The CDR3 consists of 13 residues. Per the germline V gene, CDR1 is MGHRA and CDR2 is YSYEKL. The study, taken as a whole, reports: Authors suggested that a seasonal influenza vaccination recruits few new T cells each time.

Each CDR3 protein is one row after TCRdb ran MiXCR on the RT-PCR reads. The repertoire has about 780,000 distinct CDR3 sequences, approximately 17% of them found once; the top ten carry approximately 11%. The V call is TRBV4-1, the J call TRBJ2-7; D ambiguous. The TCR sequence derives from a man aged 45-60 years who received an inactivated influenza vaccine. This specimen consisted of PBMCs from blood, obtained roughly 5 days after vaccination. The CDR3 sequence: CASSHPRANEQYF. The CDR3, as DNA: TGCGCCAGCAGCCATCCGAGAGCAAACGAGCAGTACTTC.